This T cell receptor beta chain was documented in a study of blood T cells in healthy people across ages. This clonotype was observed a few times. Its antigen is not identified. Study-wide results and caveats: It was found that TCR beta diversity correlated strongly with the percentage of naive T cells. Estimates of total diversity, which came from one million sequenced T cells, were considered to be underestimates.

The CDR3 loop spans 14 amino acids. CDR1 SGHAT and CDR2 FQNNGV come from the germline V gene. With 1 base removed from V and 5 bases from J, the gap between germline ends came to 11 bases. Primers used in a second PCR of roughly 7 to 12 cycles were a sample-barcoded 5' primer and a J-beta primer mix. Unique molecular identifiers of 12 random nucleotides labeled each cDNA. TCRdb re-called the 5' RACE reads through MiXCR, storing one row per CDR3 protein. The repertoire consists of around 650,000 distinct CDR3 sequences, with around two fifths occurring once and the leading ten covering about 32%. The TCR originated in a man older than 75 in good health. What was sequenced was blood. The V and J genes are TRBV11-2 and TRBJ2-5, with D unresolved. The CDR3 spells CASSLVSRFETQYF. CDR3 DNA sequence: TGTGCCAGCAGCTTAGTTAGCAGGTTTGAGACCCAGTACTTC.